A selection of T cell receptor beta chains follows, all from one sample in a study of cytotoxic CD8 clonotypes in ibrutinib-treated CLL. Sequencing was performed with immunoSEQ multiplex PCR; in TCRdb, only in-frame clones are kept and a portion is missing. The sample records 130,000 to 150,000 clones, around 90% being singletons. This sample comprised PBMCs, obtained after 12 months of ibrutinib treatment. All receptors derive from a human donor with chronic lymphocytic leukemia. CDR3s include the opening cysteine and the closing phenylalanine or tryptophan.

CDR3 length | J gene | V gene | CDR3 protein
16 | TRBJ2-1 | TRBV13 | CASSHGLAGGRNEQFF
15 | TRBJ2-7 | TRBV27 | CASQLLPGLGNEQYF
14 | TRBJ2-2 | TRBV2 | CASSELAGAGELFF
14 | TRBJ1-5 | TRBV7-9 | CASSSDVSNQPQHF
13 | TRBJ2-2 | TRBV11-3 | CASRTGSTGELFF
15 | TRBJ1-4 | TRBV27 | CASSDRTGGYEKLFF
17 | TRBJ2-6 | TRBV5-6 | CASSIRTLNSGANVLTF
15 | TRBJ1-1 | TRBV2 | CASSESRGTGTEAFF
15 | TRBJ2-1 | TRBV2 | CASTATPGLANEQFF
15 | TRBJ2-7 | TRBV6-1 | CASSEGQGMNYEQYF
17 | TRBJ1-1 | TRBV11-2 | CASSLWPDRGRITEAFF
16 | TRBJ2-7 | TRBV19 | CASSMTGTGGTYEQYF
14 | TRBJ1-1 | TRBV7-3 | CASSLTGGYTEAFF
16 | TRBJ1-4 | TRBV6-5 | CASSYRGGSANEKLFF
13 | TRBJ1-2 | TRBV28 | CAACRIMDYGYTF
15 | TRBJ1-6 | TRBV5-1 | CASSEQTGDNSPLHF
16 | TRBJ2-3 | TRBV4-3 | CASSRQHQGLTDTQYF
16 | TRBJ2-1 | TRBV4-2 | CASSQDPGLAYNEQFF
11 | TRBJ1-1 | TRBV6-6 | CASSYVSEAFF
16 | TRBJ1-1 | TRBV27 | CASSTRAGGKNTEAFF
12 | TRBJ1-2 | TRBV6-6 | CASTGLDYGYTF
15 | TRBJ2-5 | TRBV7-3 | CASTLSVVAGGTQYF
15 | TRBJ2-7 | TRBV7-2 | CASSSNQGGGLEQYF
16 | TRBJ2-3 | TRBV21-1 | CASSKGEGIRTDTQYF
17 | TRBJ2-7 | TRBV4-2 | CASSHYGLAGDSYEQYF
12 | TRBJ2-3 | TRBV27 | CASSLNRNTQYF
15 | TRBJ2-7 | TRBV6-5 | CASSKQTSGNYEQYF
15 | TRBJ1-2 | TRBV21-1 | CASSRDRKKNYGYTF
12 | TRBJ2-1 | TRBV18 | CASSPLRNEQFF
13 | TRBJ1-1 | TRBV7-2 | CASRTQVDTEAFF
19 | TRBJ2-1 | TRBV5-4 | CASSLAFRGLAGIDNEQFF
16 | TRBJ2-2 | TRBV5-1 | CASSPTPTGGTGELFF
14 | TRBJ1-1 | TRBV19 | CASSPAPVNTEAFF
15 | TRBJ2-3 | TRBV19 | CASRAMGVGTDTQYF
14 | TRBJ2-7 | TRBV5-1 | CASSLEGRSGEQYF
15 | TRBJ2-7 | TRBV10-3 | CAISETGTSFYEQYF
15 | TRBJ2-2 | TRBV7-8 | CASSSRKQSTGELFF
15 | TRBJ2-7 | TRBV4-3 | CASSQEWTVSREQYF
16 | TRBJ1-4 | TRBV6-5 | CASSYSPRTPNEKLFF
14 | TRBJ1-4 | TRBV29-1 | CSVASTATNEKLFF
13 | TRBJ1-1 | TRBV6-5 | CASRERGNTEAFF
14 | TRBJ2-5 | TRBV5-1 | CASSLVPGTETQYF
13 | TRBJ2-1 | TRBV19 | CASSIPTLVEQFF
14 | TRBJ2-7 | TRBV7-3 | CASSLQAYGDEQYF
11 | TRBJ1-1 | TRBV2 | CASHEGTEAFF
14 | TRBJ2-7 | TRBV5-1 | CASKTSGAALEQYF